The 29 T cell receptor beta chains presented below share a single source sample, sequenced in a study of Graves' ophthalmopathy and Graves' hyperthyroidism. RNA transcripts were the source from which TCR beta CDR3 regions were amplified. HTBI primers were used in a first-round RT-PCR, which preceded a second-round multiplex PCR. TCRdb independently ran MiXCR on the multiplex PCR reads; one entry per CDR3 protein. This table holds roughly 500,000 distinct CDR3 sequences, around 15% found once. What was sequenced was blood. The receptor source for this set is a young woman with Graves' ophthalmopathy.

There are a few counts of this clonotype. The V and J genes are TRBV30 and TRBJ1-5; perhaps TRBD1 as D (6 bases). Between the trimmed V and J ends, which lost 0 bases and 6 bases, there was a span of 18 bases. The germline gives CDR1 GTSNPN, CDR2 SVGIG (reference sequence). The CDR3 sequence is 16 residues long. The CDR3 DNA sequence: TGTGCCTGGAGTGTAGGGGGTAGGGGGGGAGGTCAGCCCCAGCATTTT. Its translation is CAWSVGGRGGGQPQHF.

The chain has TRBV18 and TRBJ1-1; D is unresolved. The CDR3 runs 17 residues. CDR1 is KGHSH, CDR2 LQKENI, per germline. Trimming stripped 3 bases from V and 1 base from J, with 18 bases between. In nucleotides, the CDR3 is TGTGCCAGCTCACCGACGCAATCATTCGGGAGGAACACTGAAGCTTTCTTT. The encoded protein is CASSPTQSFGRNTEAFF.

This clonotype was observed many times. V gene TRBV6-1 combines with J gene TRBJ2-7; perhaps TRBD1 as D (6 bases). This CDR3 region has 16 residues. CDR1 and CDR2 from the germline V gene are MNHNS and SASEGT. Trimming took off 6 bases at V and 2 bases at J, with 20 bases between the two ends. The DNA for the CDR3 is TGTGCCAGCAGCGCTAGTGGACAGTCGCTGGCCTACGAGCAGTACTTC. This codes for CASSASGQSLAYEQYF.

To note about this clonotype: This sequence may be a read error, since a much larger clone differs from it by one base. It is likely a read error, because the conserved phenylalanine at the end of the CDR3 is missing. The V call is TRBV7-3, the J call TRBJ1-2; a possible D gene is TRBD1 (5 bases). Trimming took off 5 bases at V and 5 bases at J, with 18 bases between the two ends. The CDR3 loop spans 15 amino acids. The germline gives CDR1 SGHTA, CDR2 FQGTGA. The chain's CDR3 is CASSPAGSAGYGYTY. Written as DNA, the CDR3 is TGTGCCAGCAGCCCAGCCGGGTCCGCAGGGTATGGCTACACCTAC.

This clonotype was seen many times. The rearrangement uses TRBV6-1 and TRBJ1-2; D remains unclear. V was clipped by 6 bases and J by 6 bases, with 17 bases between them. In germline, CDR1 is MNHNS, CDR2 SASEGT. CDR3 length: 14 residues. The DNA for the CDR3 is TGTGCCAGCAGCTCCAGGAAGGTCCCTCATGGCTACACCTTC. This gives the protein CASSSRKVPHGYTF.

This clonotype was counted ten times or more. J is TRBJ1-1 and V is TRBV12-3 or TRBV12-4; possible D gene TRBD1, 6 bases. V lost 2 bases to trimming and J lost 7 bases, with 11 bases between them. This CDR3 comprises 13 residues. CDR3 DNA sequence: TGTGCCAGCAGTTTATGGGGGCATAGTGAAGCTTTCTTT. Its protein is CASSLWGHSEAFF.

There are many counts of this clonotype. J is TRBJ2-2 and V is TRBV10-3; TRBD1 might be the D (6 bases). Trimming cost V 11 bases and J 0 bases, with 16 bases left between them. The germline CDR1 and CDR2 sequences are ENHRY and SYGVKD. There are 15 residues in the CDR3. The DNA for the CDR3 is TGTGCCGTCAATGGGGGCAGGACGAACACCGGGGAGCTGTTTTTT. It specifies CAVNGGRTNTGELFF.

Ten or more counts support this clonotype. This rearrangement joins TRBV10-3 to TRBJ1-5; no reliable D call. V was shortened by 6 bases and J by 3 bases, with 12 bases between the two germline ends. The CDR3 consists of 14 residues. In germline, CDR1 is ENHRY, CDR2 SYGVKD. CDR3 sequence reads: CAISRTGPNQPQHF. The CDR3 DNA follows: TGTGCCATCAGCCGTACCGGGCCCAATCAGCCCCAGCATTTT.

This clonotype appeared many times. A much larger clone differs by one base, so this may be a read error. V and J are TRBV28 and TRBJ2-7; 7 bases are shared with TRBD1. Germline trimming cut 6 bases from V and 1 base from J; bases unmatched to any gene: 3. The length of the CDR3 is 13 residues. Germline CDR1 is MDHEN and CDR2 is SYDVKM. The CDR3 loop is CASRWDSSYEQYF. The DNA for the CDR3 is TGTGCCAGCAGGTGGGACAGTTCCTACGAGCAGTACTTC.

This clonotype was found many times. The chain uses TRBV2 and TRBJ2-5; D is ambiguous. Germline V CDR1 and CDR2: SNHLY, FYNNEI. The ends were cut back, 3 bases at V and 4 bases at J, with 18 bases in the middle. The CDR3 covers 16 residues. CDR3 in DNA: TGTGCCAGCAGTGATATAGCAGGCTGGGGTCCAGAGACCCAGTACTTC. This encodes CASSDIAGWGPETQYF.

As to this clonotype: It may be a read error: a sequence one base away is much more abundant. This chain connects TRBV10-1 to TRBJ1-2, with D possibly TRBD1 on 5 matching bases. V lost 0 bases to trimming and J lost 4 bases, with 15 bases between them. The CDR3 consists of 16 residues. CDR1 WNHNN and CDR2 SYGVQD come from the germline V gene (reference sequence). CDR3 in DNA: TGCGCCAGCAGTGAGTCCTGTGACAGCTTAGCCTATGGCTACACCTTC. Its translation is CASSESCDSLAYGYTF.

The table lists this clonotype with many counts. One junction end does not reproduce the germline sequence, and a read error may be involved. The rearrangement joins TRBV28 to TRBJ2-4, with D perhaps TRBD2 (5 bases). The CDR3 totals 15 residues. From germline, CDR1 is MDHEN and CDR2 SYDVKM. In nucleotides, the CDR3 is TGTGCCAGCAGTTTACTGGCAGGACTGCAAAACATTAAGTACTTC. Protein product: CASSLLAGLQNIKYF.

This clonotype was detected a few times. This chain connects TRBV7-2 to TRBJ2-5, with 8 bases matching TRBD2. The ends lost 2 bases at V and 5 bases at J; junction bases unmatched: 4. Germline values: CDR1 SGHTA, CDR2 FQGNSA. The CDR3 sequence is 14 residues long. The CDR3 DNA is TGTGCCAGCAGCTTAAGACTAGCGTTGGAGACCCAGTACTTC. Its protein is CASSLRLALETQYF.

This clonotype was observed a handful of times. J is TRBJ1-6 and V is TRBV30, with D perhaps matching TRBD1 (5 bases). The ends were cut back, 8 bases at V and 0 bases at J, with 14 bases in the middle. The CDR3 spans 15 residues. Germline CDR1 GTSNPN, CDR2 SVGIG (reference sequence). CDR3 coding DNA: TGTGCCGGGGCGGAGGCCAGCTCCTATAATTCACCCCTCCACTTT. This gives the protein CAGAEASSYNSPLHF.

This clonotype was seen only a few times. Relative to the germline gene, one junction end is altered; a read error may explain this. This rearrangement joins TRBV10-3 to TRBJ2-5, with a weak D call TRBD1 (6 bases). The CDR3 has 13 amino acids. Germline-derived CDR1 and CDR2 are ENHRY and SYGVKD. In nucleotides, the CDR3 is TGCGCCATCAGCTTCGGGACAAGAGAGACCCAGTACTTC. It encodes CAISFGTRETQYF.

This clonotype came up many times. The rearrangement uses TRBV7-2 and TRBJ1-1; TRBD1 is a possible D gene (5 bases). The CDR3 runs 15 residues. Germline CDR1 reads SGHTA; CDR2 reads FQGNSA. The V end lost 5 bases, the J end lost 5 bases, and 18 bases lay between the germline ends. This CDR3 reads CASSPQPGLRTEAFF. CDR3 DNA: TGTGCCAGCAGCCCCCAACCGGGACTGAGGACTGAAGCTTTCTTT. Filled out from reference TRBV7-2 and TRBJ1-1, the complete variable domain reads GAGVSQSPSNKVTEKGKDVELRCDPISGHTALYWYRQSLGQGLEFLIYFQGNSAPDKSGLPSDRFSAERTGGSVSTLTIQRTQQEDSAVYLCASSPQPGLRTEAFFGQGTRLTVV.

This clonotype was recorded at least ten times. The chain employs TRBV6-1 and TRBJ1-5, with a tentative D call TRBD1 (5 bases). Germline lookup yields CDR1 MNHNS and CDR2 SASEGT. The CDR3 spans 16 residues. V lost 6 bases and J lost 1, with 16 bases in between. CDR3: CASSPGGRGSNQPQHF. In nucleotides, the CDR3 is TGTGCCAGCAGCCCCGGGGGTCGAGGGAGCAATCAGCCCCAGCATTTT.

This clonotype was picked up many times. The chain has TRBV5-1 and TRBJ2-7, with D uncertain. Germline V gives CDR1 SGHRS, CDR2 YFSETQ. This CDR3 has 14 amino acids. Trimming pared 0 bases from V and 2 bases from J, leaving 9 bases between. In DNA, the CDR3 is TGCGCCAGCAGCTTGGCCGTGGTTACCTACGAGCAGTACTTC. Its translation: CASSLAVVTYEQYF.

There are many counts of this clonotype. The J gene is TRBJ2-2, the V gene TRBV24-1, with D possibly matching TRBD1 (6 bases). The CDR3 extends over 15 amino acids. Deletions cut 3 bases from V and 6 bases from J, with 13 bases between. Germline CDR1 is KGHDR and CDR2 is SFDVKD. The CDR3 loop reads CATSDAGDISGELFF. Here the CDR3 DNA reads TGTGCCACCAGTGATGCCGGGGACATCTCCGGGGAGCTGTTTTTT.

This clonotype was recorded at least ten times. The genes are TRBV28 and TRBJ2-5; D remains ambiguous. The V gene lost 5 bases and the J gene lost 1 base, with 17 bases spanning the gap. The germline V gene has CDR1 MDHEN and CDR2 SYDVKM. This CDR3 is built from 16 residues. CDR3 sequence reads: CASSLLQVATQETQYF. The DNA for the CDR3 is TGTGCCAGCAGTCTCCTTCAAGTTGCAACCCAAGAGACCCAGTACTTC.

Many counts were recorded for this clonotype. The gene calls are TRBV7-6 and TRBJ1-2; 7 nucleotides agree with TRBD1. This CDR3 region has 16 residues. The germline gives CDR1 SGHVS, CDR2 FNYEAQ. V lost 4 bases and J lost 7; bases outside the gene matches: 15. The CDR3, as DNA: TGTGCCAGCAGCTCTCTGGGGAGTACAGGGGTCCTTGGCTACACCTTC. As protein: CASSSLGSTGVLGYTF.

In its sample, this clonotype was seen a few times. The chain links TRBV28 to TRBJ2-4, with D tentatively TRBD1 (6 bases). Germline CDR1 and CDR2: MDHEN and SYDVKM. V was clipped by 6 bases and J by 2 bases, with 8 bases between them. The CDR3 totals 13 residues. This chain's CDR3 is CASRDSSKNIQYF. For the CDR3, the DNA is TGTGCCAGCAGGGACAGTTCCAAAAACATTCAGTACTTC.

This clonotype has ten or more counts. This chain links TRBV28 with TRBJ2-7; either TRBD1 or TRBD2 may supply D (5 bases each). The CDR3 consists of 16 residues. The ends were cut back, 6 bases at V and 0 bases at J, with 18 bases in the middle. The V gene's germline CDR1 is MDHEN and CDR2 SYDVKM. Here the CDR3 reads CASSSIGTESSYEQYF. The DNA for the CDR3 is TGTGCCAGCAGCTCTATAGGGACGGAGAGCTCCTACGAGCAGTACTTC. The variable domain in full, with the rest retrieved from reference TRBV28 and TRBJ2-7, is DVKVTQSSRYLVKRTGEKVFLECVQDMDHENMFWYRQDPGLGLRLIYFSYDVKMKEKGDIPEGYSVSREKKERFSLILESASTNQTSMYLCASSSIGTESSYEQYFGPGTRLTVT.

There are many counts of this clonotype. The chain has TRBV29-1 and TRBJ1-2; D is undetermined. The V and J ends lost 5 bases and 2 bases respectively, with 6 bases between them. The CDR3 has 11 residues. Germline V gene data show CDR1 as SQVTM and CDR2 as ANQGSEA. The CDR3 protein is CSVRPNYGYTF. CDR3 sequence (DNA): TGCAGCGTTCGACCGAACTATGGCTACACCTTC. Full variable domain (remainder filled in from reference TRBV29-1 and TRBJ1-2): SAVISQKPSRDICQRGTSLTIQCQVDSQVTMMFWYRQQPGQSLTLIATANQGSEATYESGFVIDKFPISRPNLTFSTLTVSNMSPEDSSIYLCSVRPNYGYTFGSGTRLTVV.

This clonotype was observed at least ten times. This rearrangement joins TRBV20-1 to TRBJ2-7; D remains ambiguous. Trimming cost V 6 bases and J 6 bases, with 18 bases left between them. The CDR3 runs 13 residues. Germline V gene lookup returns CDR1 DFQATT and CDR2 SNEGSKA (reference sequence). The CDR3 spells CSAAGPRFGEQYF. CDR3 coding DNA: TGCAGTGCAGCCGGGCCAAGATTCGGCGAGCAGTACTTC.

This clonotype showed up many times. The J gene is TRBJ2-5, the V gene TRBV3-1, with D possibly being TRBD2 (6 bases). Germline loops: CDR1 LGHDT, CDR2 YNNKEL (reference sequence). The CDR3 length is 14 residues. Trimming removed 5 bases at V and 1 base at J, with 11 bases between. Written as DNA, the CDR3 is TGTGCCAGCAGCGCCCGGAGGGCCCAAGAGACCCAGTACTTC. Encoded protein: CASSARRAQETQYF.

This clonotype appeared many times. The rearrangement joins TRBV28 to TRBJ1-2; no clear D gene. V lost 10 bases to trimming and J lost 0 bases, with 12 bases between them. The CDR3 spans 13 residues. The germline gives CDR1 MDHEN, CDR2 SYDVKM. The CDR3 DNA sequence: TGTGCCACCCAGCGAGGCCCTAACTATGGCTACACCTTC. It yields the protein CATQRGPNYGYTF.

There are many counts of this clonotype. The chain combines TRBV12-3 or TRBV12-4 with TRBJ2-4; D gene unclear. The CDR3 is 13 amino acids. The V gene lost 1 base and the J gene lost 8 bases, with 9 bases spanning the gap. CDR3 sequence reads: CASSLGLGDIQYF. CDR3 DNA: TGTGCCAGCAGTTTAGGGCTTGGGGACATTCAGTACTTC.

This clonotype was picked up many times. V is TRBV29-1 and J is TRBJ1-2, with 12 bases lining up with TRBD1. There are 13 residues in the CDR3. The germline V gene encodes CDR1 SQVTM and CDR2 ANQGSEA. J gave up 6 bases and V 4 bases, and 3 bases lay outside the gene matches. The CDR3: CSVAGQGADGYTF. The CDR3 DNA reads TGCAGCGTTGCGGGACAGGGGGCAGATGGCTACACCTTC.